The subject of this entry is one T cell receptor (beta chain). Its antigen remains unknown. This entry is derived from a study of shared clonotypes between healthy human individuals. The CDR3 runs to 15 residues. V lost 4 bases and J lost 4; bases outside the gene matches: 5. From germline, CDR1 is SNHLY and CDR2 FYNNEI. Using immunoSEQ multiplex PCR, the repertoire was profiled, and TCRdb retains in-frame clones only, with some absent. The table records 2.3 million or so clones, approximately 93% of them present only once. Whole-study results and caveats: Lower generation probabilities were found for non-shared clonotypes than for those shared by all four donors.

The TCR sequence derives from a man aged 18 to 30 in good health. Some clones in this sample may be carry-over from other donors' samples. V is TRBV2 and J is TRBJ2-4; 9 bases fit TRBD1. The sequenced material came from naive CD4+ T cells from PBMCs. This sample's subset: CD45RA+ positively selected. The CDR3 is CASSGQGGSKNIQYF. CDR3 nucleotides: TGTGCCAGCAGTGGACAGGGGGGTAGTAAAAACATTCAGTACTTC.